The clone carrying this T cell receptor beta chain appeared once. The V end was cut by 3 bases, the J end by 3 bases, with 15 bases between. Germline CDR1 is LNHDA and CDR2 is SQIVND (reference sequence). This CDR3 is 16 amino acids long. These data originate in a study of technical replicates of blood from a handful of donors. Data came from immunoSEQ multiplex PCR; TCRdb stores just in-frame clones and leaves some out. The sample consists of roughly 73,000 clones, 93% of them appearing once. V usage is TRBV19 and J usage is TRBJ2-1, with a possible D match to TRBD1 (6 bases). The sample was T cells isolated from PBMCs. The clonotype comes from a human donor in good health. The CDR3: CASSMRQVEDYNEQFF. CDR3 sequence (DNA): TGTGCCAGTAGTATGCGACAGGTTGAAGACTACAATGAGCAGTTCTTC.